This passage covers 15 T cell receptor beta chains from one sample sequenced in a study of cytotoxic CD8 clonotypes in ibrutinib-treated CLL. Only in-frame clones appear in the TCRdb table, and some are missing; sequencing was by immunoSEQ multiplex PCR. The table shows some 140,000 clones, with under 95% occurring only once. The material was PBMCs, obtained after 12 months of ibrutinib treatment. These receptors came from a human donor with chronic lymphocytic leukemia.

The genes are TRBV29-1 and TRBJ2-1; D might be TRBD2 (5 bases). Germline CDR1 is SQVTM and CDR2 is ANQGSEA. This CDR3 comprises 12 residues. Between the trimmed V and J ends, which lost 6 bases and 7 bases, there was a span of 13 bases. CDR3: CSVGTSLNEQFF. CDR3 nucleotide sequence: TGCAGCGTGGGAACTAGTTTGAATGAGCAGTTCTTC.

The V gene is TRBV30, the J gene TRBJ2-7, with 8 bases aligning to TRBD1. The CDR3 sequence is 13 residues long. Germline V CDR1 and CDR2: GTSNPN, SVGIG (reference sequence). The V and J ends lost 5 bases and 3 bases, in that order; junction bases with no gene match: 6. The CDR3 nucleotides are TGTGCCTGGGCAGGGGGCTATCTCTACGAGCAGTACTTC. This gives the protein CAWAGGYLYEQYF.

The rearrangement links TRBV4-3 to TRBJ2-3, with D perhaps matching TRBD2 (5 bases). Germline CDR1 LGHNA, CDR2 YSLEER. V lost 0 bases to trimming and J lost 10 bases, with 14 bases between them. The CDR3 has 14 amino acids. The CDR3 is CASSQDRYLEAQYF. The CDR3 bases are TGCGCCAGCAGCCAAGATCGCTATTTGGAGGCGCAGTATTTT.

V is TRBV28 and J is TRBJ1-5; TRBD1 matches at 7 bases. Germline V lookup: CDR1 MDHEN, CDR2 SYDVKM. The V gene end was trimmed by 2 bases and the J gene end by 3 bases; junction bases not matched to a gene: 13. The CDR3 covers 18 residues. Here the CDR3 reads CASSLVGRGFLNNQPQHF. DNA of the CDR3: TGTGCCAGCAGTTTAGTCGGCAGGGGGTTCCTAAACAATCAGCCCCAGCATTTT.

This chain joins TRBV15 and TRBJ2-7; possibly TRBD1 or TRBD2 for D (5 bases each). The CDR3 runs to 15 residues. The V end was cut by 4 bases, the J end by 2 bases, with 15 bases between. Germline lookup yields CDR1 LNHNV and CDR2 YYDKDF (reference sequence). DNA for the CDR3: TGTGCCACCAGCATTGCCGGGACGGTAACCTACGAGCAGTACTTC. Amino acid sequence: CATSIAGTVTYEQYF. Supplemented by reference TRBV15 and TRBJ2-7, the full variable domain reads DAMVIQNPRYQVTQFGKPVTLSCSQTLNHNVMYWYQQKSSQAPKLLFHYYDKDFNNEADTPDNFQSRRPNTSFCFLDIRSPGLGDTAMYLCATSIAGTVTYEQYFGPGTRLTVT.

This clone was recorded only once. The J gene is TRBJ2-2, the V gene TRBV5-1, with 8 bases lining up with TRBD1. After removal of 5 bases from V and 5 bases from J, the junction contained 5 bases not matched to a gene. The CDR3 spans 14 residues. In germline, CDR1 is SGHRS, CDR2 YFSETQ. The CDR3 sequence is CASREQGATGELFF. As DNA, the CDR3 is TGCGCCAGCAGGGAGCAGGGGGCTACCGGGGAGCTGTTTTTT. The complete variable domain, with remaining parts taken from reference TRBV5-1 and TRBJ2-2, reads KAGVTQTPRYLIKTRGQQVTLSCSPISGHRSVSWYQQTPGQGLQFLFEYFSETQRNKGNFPGRFSGRQFSNSRSEMNVSTLELGDSALYLCASREQGATGELFFGEGSRLTVL.

This clone appeared a few times. The chain is built from TRBV29-1 and TRBJ2-7; 14 nucleotides align to TRBD2. This CDR3 region has 18 residues. Germline trimming cut 0 bases from V and 2 bases from J; bases unmatched to any gene: 9. Germline loops: CDR1 SQVTM, CDR2 ANQGSEA. The CDR3 loop reads CSVEDPGLAGVGTYEQYF. The CDR3 DNA sequence: TGCAGCGTTGAAGATCCGGGACTAGCGGGAGTCGGGACCTACGAGCAGTACTTC.

The genes are TRBV9 and TRBJ2-3; D not resolved. CDR3 length: 14 residues. Trimming pared 2 bases from V and 0 bases from J, leaving 7 bases between. CDR1 is SGDLS and CDR2 is YYNGEE in the germline V gene. CDR3 sequence: CASSVVGSTDTQYF. The CDR3 DNA sequence: TGTGCCAGCAGCGTTGTGGGTAGCACAGATACGCAGTATTTT.

The chain links TRBV7-2 to TRBJ2-4, with 8 bases lining up with TRBD2. CDR3 size: 18 residues. The trim removed 4 bases at V and 0 bases at J, leaving 11 bases unmatched. CDR1 is SGHTA, CDR2 FQGNSA, per germline. The CDR3 DNA reads as TGTGCCAGCAGCTCAGGGACGGGAGGGGTACTAGCCAAAAACATTCAGTACTTC. This translates into CASSSGTGGVLAKNIQYF.

This sequence joins TRBV7-8 and TRBJ2-7, with 7 positions matching TRBD2. CDR1 is SGHVS, CDR2 FQNEAQ, per germline. V shed 0 bases and J 2 bases; nucleotides not matched to a gene: 4. This CDR3 contains 15 residues. The CDR3 is CASSLAQGGTYEQYF. CDR3 DNA sequence: TGTGCCAGCAGCTTAGCGCAGGGAGGGACCTACGAGCAGTACTTC. The variable domain in full, completed from reference TRBV7-8 and TRBJ2-7, reads GAGVSQSPRYKVAKRGQDVALRCDPISGHVSLFWYQQALGQGPEFLTYFQNEAQLDKSGLPSDRFFAERPEGSVSTLKIQRTQQEDSAVYLCASSLAQGGTYEQYFGPGTRLTVT.

The rearrangement uses TRBV28 and TRBJ2-7; TRBD2 matches 7 bases. Trimming removed 7 bases from V and 1 base from J; junction bases left unmatched: 10. CDR3 size: 15 residues. The V gene's germline CDR1 is MDHEN and CDR2 SYDVKM. DNA of the CDR3: TGTGCCAGCAACTCCCTAGCGGTGATTTCCTACGAGCAGTACTTC. It is translated as CASNSLAVISYEQYF.

V gene TRBV28 combines with J gene TRBJ2-7, with 10 positions matching TRBD1. V gave up 5 bases and J gave up 0 bases; unmatched junction bases: 7. The CDR3 is 16 residues long. Looked up from germline, CDR1 is MDHEN and CDR2 is SYDVKM. The CDR3 bases are TGTGCCAGCAGTACTCCGGGACAGGGGAGCTCCTACGAGCAGTACTTC. Its translation: CASSTPGQGSSYEQYF. The full variable domain, in which reference TRBV28 and TRBJ2-7 provide the parts outside the CDR3, is DVKVTQSSRYLVKRTGEKVFLECVQDMDHENMFWYRQDPGLGLRLIYFSYDVKMKEKGDIPEGYSVSREKKERFSLILESASTNQTSMYLCASSTPGQGSSYEQYFGPGTRLTVT.

This clone was counted once. The chain carries TRBV7-9 and TRBJ2-5, with D perhaps matching TRBD1 or TRBD2 (5 bases each). The CDR3 consists of 13 residues. Germline CDR1 reads SEHNR; CDR2 reads FQNEAQ (reference sequence). V was cut by 8 bases and J by 3 bases, with 13 bases left in between. The CDR3 spells CASLLGREETQYF. For the CDR3, the DNA is TGTGCCAGCTTGCTGGGGCGGGAAGAGACCCAGTACTTC.

The J gene is TRBJ1-5, the V gene TRBV28, with 10 bases fitting TRBD1. CDR1 is MDHEN and CDR2 is SYDVKM in the germline V gene. V lost 7 bases to trimming and J lost 3 bases; unmatched junction nucleotides: 6. The length of the CDR3 is 15 residues. The CDR3 loop reads CASTRDRGDNQPQHF. The CDR3 DNA reads TGTGCCAGCACCCGGGACAGGGGAGACAATCAGCCCCAGCATTTT. The full variable domain, its missing parts supplied by reference TRBV28 and TRBJ1-5, is DVKVTQSSRYLVKRTGEKVFLECVQDMDHENMFWYRQDPGLGLRLIYFSYDVKMKEKGDIPEGYSVSREKKERFSLILESASTNQTSMYLCASTRDRGDNQPQHFGDGTRLSIL.

This clone was seen once. This chain connects TRBV28 to TRBJ1-1; a possible D gene is TRBD1 (6 bases). CDR3 length equals 15 residues. CDR1 and CDR2 from the germline V gene are MDHEN and SYDVKM. V lost 2 bases and J lost 4, with 14 bases in between. This CDR3 is CASSLGGRGGTEAFF. DNA for the CDR3: TGTGCCAGCAGTTTAGGCGGCAGGGGAGGCACTGAAGCTTTCTTT. Looking up the rest from reference TRBV28 and TRBJ1-1 gives the full variable domain: DVKVTQSSRYLVKRTGEKVFLECVQDMDHENMFWYRQDPGLGLRLIYFSYDVKMKEKGDIPEGYSVSREKKERFSLILESASTNQTSMYLCASSLGGRGGTEAFFGQGTRLTVV.